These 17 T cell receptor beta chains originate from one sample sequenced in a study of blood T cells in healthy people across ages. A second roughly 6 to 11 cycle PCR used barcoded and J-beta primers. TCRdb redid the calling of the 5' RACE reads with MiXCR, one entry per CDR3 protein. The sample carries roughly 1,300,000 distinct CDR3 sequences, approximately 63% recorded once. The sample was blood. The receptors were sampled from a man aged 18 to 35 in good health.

CDR3 region: CSARDPLAGAYEQYF. CDR3 nucleotide sequence: TGCAGTGCTAGAGATCCCCTAGCGGGGGCCTACGAGCAGTACTTC. The chain is built from TRBV20-1 and TRBJ2-7; 10 bases map to TRBD2. With 0 bases clipped from V and 2 bases from J, the junction kept 4 bases outside the gene matches. CDR1 is DFQATT and CDR2 is SNEGSKA in the germline V gene (reference sequence). This CDR3 spans 15 amino acids.

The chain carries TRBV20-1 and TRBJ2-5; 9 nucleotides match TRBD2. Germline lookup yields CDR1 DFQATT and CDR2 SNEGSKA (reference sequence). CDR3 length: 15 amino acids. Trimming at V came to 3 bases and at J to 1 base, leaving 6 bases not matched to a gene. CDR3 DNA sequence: TGCAGTGCTAGCCGGACTAGCGCCGCCCAAGAGACCCAGTACTTC. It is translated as CSASRTSAAQETQYF.

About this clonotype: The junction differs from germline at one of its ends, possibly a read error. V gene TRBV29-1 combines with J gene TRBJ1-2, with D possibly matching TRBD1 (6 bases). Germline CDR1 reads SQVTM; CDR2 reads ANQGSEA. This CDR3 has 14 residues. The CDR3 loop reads CCVRSQGFVYGYTF. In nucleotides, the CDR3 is TGCTGCGTGCGATCGCAGGGGTTCGTCTATGGCTACACCTTC.

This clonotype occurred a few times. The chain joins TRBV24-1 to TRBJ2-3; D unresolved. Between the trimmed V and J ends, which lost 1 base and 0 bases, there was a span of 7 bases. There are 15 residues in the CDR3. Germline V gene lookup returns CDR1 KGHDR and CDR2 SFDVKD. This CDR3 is CATSDFTDSTDTQYF. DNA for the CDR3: TGTGCCACCAGTGATTTTACGGACAGCACAGATACGCAGTATTTT.

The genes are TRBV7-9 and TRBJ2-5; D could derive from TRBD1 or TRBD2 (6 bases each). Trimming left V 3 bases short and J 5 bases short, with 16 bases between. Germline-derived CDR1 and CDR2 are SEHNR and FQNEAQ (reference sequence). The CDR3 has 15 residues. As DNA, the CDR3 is TGTGCCAGCAGCTTGGACAGTACGGGGGCGGAGACCCAGTACTTC. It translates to CASSLDSTGAETQYF. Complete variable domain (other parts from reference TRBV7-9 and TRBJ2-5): DTGVSQNPRHKITKRGQNVTFRCDPISEHNRLYWYRQTLGQGPEFLTYFQNEAQLEKSRLLSDRFSAERPKGSFSTLEIQRTEQGDSAMYLCASSLDSTGAETQYFGPGTRLLVL.

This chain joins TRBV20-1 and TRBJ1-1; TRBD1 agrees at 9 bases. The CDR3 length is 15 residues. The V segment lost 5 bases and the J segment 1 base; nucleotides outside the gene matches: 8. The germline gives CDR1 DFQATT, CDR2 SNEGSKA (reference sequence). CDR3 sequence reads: CSAPDLGQGNTEAFF. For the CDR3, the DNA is TGCAGTGCTCCAGACCTGGGACAGGGGAACACTGAAGCTTTCTTT.

The DNA of the CDR3 is TGTGCCAGCAGACCCGGGGCGTACTATGGCTACACCTTC. This translates into CASRPGAYYGYTF. The chain links TRBV12-3 or TRBV12-4 to TRBJ1-2; tentative D call: TRBD1 (5 bases). This CDR3 has 13 amino acids. V lost 6 bases to trimming and J lost 3 bases, with 11 bases between them.

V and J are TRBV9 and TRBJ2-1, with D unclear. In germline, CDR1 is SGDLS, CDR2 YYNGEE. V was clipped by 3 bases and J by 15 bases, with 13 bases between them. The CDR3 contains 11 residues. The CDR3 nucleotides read TGTGCCAGCAGCGAAAGGAGTGAATGGTTCTTC. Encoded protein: CASSERSEWFF.

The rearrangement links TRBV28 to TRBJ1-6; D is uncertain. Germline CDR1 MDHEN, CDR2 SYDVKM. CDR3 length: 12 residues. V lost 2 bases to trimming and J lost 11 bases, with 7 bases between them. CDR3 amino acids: CASSLRSPPLHF. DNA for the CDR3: TGTGCCAGCAGTTTACGTAGTCCACCCCTCCACTTT. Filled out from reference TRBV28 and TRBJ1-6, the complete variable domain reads DVKVTQSSRYLVKRTGEKVFLECVQDMDHENMFWYRQDPGLGLRLIYFSYDVKMKEKGDIPEGYSVSREKKERFSLILESASTNQTSMYLCASSLRSPPLHFGNGTRLTVT.

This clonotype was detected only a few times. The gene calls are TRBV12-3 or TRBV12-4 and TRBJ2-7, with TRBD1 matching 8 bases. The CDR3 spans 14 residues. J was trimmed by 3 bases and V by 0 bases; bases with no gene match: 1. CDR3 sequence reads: CASSLAGQDYEQYF. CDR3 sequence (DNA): TGTGCCAGCAGTTTAGCGGGACAGGACTACGAGCAGTACTTC.

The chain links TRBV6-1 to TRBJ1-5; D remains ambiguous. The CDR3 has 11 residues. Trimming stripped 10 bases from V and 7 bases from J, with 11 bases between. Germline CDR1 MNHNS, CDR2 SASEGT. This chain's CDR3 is CATGDYQPQHF. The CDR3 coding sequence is TGTGCCACGGGAGACTACCAGCCCCAGCATTTT.

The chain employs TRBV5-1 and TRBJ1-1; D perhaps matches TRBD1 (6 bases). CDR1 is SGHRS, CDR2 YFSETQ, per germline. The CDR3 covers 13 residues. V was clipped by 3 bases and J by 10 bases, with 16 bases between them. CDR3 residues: CASSSTGRGAAFF. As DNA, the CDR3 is TGCGCCAGCAGCTCCACTGGTCGGGGGGCAGCTTTCTTT.

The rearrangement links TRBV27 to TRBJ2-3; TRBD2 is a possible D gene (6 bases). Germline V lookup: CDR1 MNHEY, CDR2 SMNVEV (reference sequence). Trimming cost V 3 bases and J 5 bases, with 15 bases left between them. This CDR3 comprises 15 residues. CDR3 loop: CASSFPHRGRDTQYF. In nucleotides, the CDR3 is TGTGCCAGCAGTTTTCCACACCGGGGGAGAGATACGCAGTATTTT.

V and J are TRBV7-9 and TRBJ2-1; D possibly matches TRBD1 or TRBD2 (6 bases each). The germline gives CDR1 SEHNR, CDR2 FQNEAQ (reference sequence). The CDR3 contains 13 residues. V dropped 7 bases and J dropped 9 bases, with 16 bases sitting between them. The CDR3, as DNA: TGTGCCAGCACCCTGGGGGCGGGGCGTGAGCAGTTCTTC. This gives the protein CASTLGAGREQFF.

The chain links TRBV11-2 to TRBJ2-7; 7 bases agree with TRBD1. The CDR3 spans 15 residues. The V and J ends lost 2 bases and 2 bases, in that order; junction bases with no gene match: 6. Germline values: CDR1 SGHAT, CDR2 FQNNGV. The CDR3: CASSLTSDRAYEQYF. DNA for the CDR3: TGTGCCAGCAGCTTAACCTCCGACAGGGCCTACGAGCAGTACTTC. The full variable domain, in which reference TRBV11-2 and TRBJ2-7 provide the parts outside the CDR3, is EAGVAQSPRYKIIEKRQSVAFWCNPISGHATLYWYQQILGQGPKLLIQFQNNGVVDDSQLPKDRFSAERLKGVDSTLKIQPAKLEDSAVYLCASSLTSDRAYEQYFGPGTRLTVT.

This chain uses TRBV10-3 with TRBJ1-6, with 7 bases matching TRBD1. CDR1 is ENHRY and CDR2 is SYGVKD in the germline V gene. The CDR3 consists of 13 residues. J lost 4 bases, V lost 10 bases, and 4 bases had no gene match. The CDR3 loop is CATQGMYNSPLHF. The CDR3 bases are TGTGCCACACAGGGGATGTATAATTCACCCCTCCACTTT.

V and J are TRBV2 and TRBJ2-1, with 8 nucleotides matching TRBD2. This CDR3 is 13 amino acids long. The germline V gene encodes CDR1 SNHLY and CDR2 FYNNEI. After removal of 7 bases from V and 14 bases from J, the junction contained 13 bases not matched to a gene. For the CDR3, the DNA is TGTGCCAGCATGTATTCGGGACTAGGGGGGGAGTTCTTC. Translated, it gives CASMYSGLGGEFF. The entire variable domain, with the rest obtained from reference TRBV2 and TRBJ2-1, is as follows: EPEVTQTPSHQVTQMGQEVILRCVPISNHLYFYWYRQILGQKVEFLVSFYNNEISEKSEIFDDQFSVERPDGSNFTLKIRSTKLEDSAMYFCASMYSGLGGEFFGPGTRLTVL.